One and the same sample provided the 26 T cell receptor beta chains below, sequenced in a study of cytomegalovirus exposure and HLA in healthy donors. The PCR ran on 60 Vbeta and 13 Jbeta primers. TCRdb keeps only in-frame clones here, not all; method: immunoSEQ multiplex PCR. The listing records about 87,000 clones. Material: PBMCs. The origin of the receptors is a man aged 45-60 years in good health and CMV-seropositive.

J is TRBJ2-1 and V is TRBV7-2, with D possibly TRBD2 on 5 matching bases. Between the trimmed V and J ends, which lost 3 bases and 10 bases, there was a span of 22 bases. Germline CDR1 and CDR2: SGHTA and FQGNSA. The CDR3 totals 16 residues. The CDR3 spells CASSFGGTRRREEQFF. For the CDR3, the DNA is TGTGCCAGCAGCTTTGGAGGAACACGTAGAAGAGAAGAGCAGTTCTTC.

V gene TRBV5-1 combines with J gene TRBJ2-5; 7 nucleotides match TRBD1. This CDR3 has 15 residues. Trimming removed 5 bases from V and 3 bases from J; junction bases left unmatched: 10. CDR1 SGHRS and CDR2 YFSETQ come from the germline V gene. The CDR3 coding sequence is TGCGCCAGCAGAAGTAGGGGGCGTCCCGAAGAGACCCAGTACTTC. Translating gives CASRSRGRPEETQYF. Together with reference TRBV5-1 and TRBJ2-5, the CDR3 gives the full variable domain: KAGVTQTPRYLIKTRGQQVTLSCSPISGHRSVSWYQQTPGQGLQFLFEYFSETQRNKGNFPGRFSGRQFSNSRSEMNVSTLELGDSALYLCASRSRGRPEETQYFGPGTRLLVL.

The chain uses TRBV4-3 and TRBJ2-1; 9 bases fit TRBD2. The CDR3 is 16 residues long. V lost 0 bases to trimming and J lost 5 bases; unmatched junction nucleotides: 5. Germline CDR1 LGHNA, CDR2 YSLEER. CDR3 sequence (DNA): TGCGCCAGCAGCCAAGATCCTAGCGGGGCCGACAATGAGCAGTTCTTC. Protein sequence: CASSQDPSGADNEQFF.

The rearrangement links TRBV10-1 to TRBJ1-1; tentatively, D is TRBD1 (6 bases). This CDR3 is built from 15 residues. Trimming removed 0 bases at V and 1 base at J, with 9 bases between. Looked up from germline, CDR1 is WNHNN and CDR2 is SYGVQD (reference sequence). The CDR3 nucleotides read TGCGCCAGCAGTGAGTCCGGCAGGGGGAACACTGAAGCTTTCTTT. It specifies CASSESGRGNTEAFF.

This chain joins TRBV5-8 and TRBJ2-3; D ambiguous. Between the trimmed V and J ends, which lost 0 bases and 5 bases, there was a span of 10 bases. CDR3 size: 14 residues. CDR1 is SGHTS, CDR2 YDEGEE, per germline. CDR3 loop: CASSLGSPRDTQYF. As DNA, the CDR3 is TGTGCCAGCAGCTTGGGGTCACCGAGAGATACGCAGTATTTT. Based on the CDR3 plus reference TRBV5-8 and TRBJ2-3, the full variable domain is EAGVTQSPTHLIKTRGQQATLRCSPISGHTSVYWYQQALGLGLQFLLWYDEGEERNRGNFPPRFSGRQFPNYSSELNVNALELEDSALYLCASSLGSPRDTQYFGPGTRLTVL.

The chain joins TRBV30 to TRBJ2-4; the match to TRBD2 covers 7 bases. Germline V lookup: CDR1 GTSNPN, CDR2 SVGIG (reference sequence). The CDR3 covers 16 residues. Losses at the gene ends were 2 bases for V and 3 bases for J; bases not matched to a gene: 10. This CDR3 reads CAWSPEDTGGKNIQYF. The CDR3 coding sequence is TGTGCCTGGAGTCCTGAAGACACGGGGGGCAAAAACATTCAGTACTTC.

The chain is built from TRBV6-4 and TRBJ2-1; no firm D call. V was pared by 4 bases and J by 0 bases, with 10 bases between. The CDR3 sequence is 15 residues long. In germline, CDR1 is MRHNA, CDR2 SNTAGT. The CDR3 region has the DNA TGTGCCAGCAGTGCCCTTGGCGGCTCCTACAATGAGCAGTTCTTC. Translating it yields CASSALGGSYNEQFF.

The rearrangement links TRBV11-3 to TRBJ2-6; 10 bases line up with TRBD1. This CDR3 is built from 18 residues. CDR1 and CDR2 from the germline V gene are SGHNT and YENEEA. Unmatched junction bases numbered 7, after V lost 3 bases and J lost 2 bases. CDR3 nucleotides: TGTGCCAGCAGCTTCCGGACAGGGGGAGAGGCTGGGGCCAACGTCCTGACTTTC. It translates to CASSFRTGGEAGANVLTF.

This chain uses TRBV9 with TRBJ1-2; 10 bases fit TRBD1. Per the germline V gene, CDR1 is SGDLS and CDR2 is YYNGEE. This CDR3 is built from 14 residues. Germline trimming cut 4 bases from V and 5 bases from J; bases unmatched to any gene: 5. The CDR3 DNA reads as TGTGCCAGCAGCCAAGGACAGGGGGGTTATGGCTACACCTTC. It specifies CASSQGQGGYGYTF.

The gene calls are TRBV11-2 and TRBJ1-1; D perhaps matches TRBD1 (6 bases). Germline V gives CDR1 SGHAT, CDR2 FQNNGV. The CDR3 covers 17 residues. V was pared by 6 bases and J by 1 base, with 21 bases between. The CDR3 sequence: CASRPFAGAVGNTEAFF. The CDR3 DNA reads TGTGCCAGCAGACCTTTTGCGGGGGCGGTCGGGAACACTGAAGCTTTCTTT.

The chain employs TRBV28 and TRBJ1-1; TRBD1 matches 8 bases. The length of the CDR3 is 14 residues. V dropped 4 bases and J dropped 2; count of bases not matched to a gene: 3. Germline assignment: CDR1 MDHEN and CDR2 SYDVKM. CDR3 loop: CASSSGQGNTEAFF. CDR3 sequence (DNA): TGTGCCAGCAGTTCTGGACAGGGCAACACTGAAGCTTTCTTT.

The rearrangement links TRBV10-2 to TRBJ1-2; a possible D gene is TRBD1 (5 bases). V gave up 2 bases and J gave up 14 bases, with 21 bases separating them. The CDR3 consists of 14 residues. The germline V gene encodes CDR1 WSHSY and CDR2 SAAADI. CDR3 sequence reads: CASSESAAGWHLTF. The CDR3 DNA follows: TGCGCCAGCAGTGAGAGCGCGGCAGGGTGGCATCTTACCTTC.

This sequence joins TRBV4-3 and TRBJ1-5, with D hard to call. Germline V gene lookup returns CDR1 LGHNA and CDR2 YSLEER. This CDR3 is built from 13 residues. V was trimmed by 4 bases and J by 6 bases, leaving 10 bases between them. CDR3 in DNA: TGCGCCAGCAGCCCCCTTGGCGGTCAGCCCCAGCATTTT. Translated, it gives CASSPLGGQPQHF.

The rearrangement uses TRBV6-5 and TRBJ1-1; D is uncertain. Germline CDR1 reads MNHEY; CDR2 reads SVGAGI. The CDR3 loop spans 11 amino acids. V was clipped by 6 bases and J by 1 base, with 3 bases between them. The CDR3 nucleotides read TGTGCCAGCAGGAGGAACACTGAAGCTTTCTTT. Its protein product is CASRRNTEAFF.

V gene TRBV6-1 combines with J gene TRBJ2-3; TRBD2 matches at 12 bases. V dropped 2 bases and J dropped 6; count of bases not matched to a gene: 6. CDR3 size: 16 residues. The germline CDR1 and CDR2 sequences are MNHNS and SASEGT. This CDR3 reads CASSETSGRWADTQYF. CDR3 bases: TGTGCCAGCAGTGAAACTAGCGGGAGGTGGGCGGATACGCAGTATTTT.

V is TRBV7-2 and J is TRBJ2-7; 10 bases are a match to TRBD1. This CDR3 spans 15 amino acids. Germline CDR1 SGHTA, CDR2 FQGNSA. The ends lost 5 bases at V and 3 bases at J; junction bases unmatched: 7. The DNA for the CDR3 is TGTGCCAGCAGCCCCCGACAGGGGGCTTTCTACGAGCAGTACTTC. Protein product: CASSPRQGAFYEQYF.

The rearrangement joins TRBV13 to TRBJ2-3; 8 nucleotides align to TRBD1. The CDR3 length is 16 residues. J lost 1 base, V lost 4 bases, and 7 bases had no gene match. CDR1 is PRHDT and CDR2 is FYEKMQ in the germline V gene (reference sequence). CDR3 in amino acids: CASSSQDRAGTDTQYF. For the CDR3, the DNA is TGTGCCAGCAGCTCTCAGGACAGGGCGGGCACAGATACGCAGTATTTT. Full variable domain (rest looked up from reference TRBV13 and TRBJ2-3): AAGVIQSPRHLIKEKRETATLKCYPIPRHDTVYWYQQGPGQDPQFLISFYEKMQSDKGSIPDRFSAQQFSDYHSELNMSSLELGDSALYFCASSSQDRAGTDTQYFGPGTRLTVL.

This sequence joins TRBV5-1 and TRBJ2-7; D is perhaps TRBD1 (5 bases). The germline gives CDR1 SGHRS, CDR2 YFSETQ. There are 12 residues in the CDR3. Trimming stripped 2 bases from V and 4 bases from J, with 7 bases between. The CDR3 region has the DNA TGCGCCAGCAGCTTCCAGGGTTACGAGCAGTACTTC. Translated, it gives CASSFQGYEQYF.

The J gene is TRBJ1-6, the V gene TRBV18; D gene ambiguous. CDR3 length: 15 amino acids. V was clipped by 1 base and J by 5 bases, with 9 bases between them. The germline V gene has CDR1 KGHSH and CDR2 LQKENI. The CDR3 here is CASSPRGENNSPLHF. The CDR3, as DNA: TGTGCCAGCTCACCACGCGGGGAAAATAATTCACCCCTCCACTTT.

J is TRBJ2-7 and V is TRBV9; weak D call: TRBD2 (5 bases). V lost 0 bases, J lost 7 bases, and 14 bases lay in between. Germline CDR1 and CDR2: SGDLS and YYNGEE. The CDR3 has 14 residues. The CDR3 protein is CASSVGGFEGEQYF. The CDR3 DNA reads as TGTGCCAGCAGCGTAGGAGGGTTTGAAGGTGAGCAGTACTTC.

The chain employs TRBV6-6 and TRBJ2-5; TRBD1 aligns across 12 bases. The CDR3 consists of 15 residues. Germline V CDR1 and CDR2: MNHNY, SVGAGI (reference sequence). Unmatched junction bases numbered 7, after V lost 6 bases and J lost 5 bases. In DNA, the CDR3 is TGTGCCAGCAGCTCCGGGACAGGGGGCGTGGAGACCCAGTACTTC. Translated, it gives CASSSGTGGVETQYF.

J is TRBJ2-5 and V is TRBV7-2; TRBD2 matches 7 bases. Germline trimming cut 6 bases from V and 5 bases from J; bases unmatched to any gene: 9. This CDR3 has 14 residues. Germline assignment: CDR1 SGHTA and CDR2 FQGNSA. Here the CDR3 DNA reads TGTGCCAGCAGTACCATAGCGGGTTGGGAGACCCAGTACTTC. Protein: CASSTIAGWETQYF.

V gene TRBV10-3 combines with J gene TRBJ2-5, with 8 bases matching TRBD2. This CDR3 region has 16 residues. In germline, CDR1 is ENHRY, CDR2 SYGVKD. The ends lost 2 bases at V and 2 bases at J; junction bases unmatched: 7. CDR3 in amino acids: CAISEGIAGNQETQYF. The CDR3, as DNA: TGTGCCATCAGTGAGGGAATAGCGGGAAATCAAGAGACCCAGTACTTC.

The gene calls are TRBV6-5 and TRBJ2-2, with TRBD1 as a possible D gene (5 bases). V was cut by 10 bases and J by 1 base, with 16 bases left in between. Germline CDR1 MNHEY, CDR2 SVGAGI. There are 15 residues in the CDR3. The CDR3 sequence is CATLSDTQNTGELFF. CDR3 DNA: TGTGCCACCTTATCGGACACCCAGAACACCGGGGAGCTGTTTTTT.

V gene TRBV19 combines with J gene TRBJ1-4; 9 nucleotides align to TRBD1. The germline V gene encodes CDR1 LNHDA and CDR2 SQIVND (reference sequence). The length of the CDR3 is 15 residues. Trimming removed 9 bases from V and 0 bases from J; junction bases left unmatched: 5. The CDR3 here is CASTDRGATNEKLFF. DNA of the CDR3: TGTGCCAGCACGGACAGGGGTGCAACTAATGAAAAACTGTTTTTT.

The chain links TRBV19 to TRBJ2-1; D perhaps matches TRBD2 (6 bases). CDR3 length: 15 residues. Trimming stripped 3 bases from V and 2 bases from J, with 11 bases between. CDR1 is LNHDA and CDR2 is SQIVND in the germline V gene (reference sequence). DNA for the CDR3: TGTGCCAGTAGTATCACTCGGGAGACCTACAATGAGCAGTTCTTC. Translated: CASSITRETYNEQFF.